Presented here are 17 T cell receptor beta chains from one specimen sequenced in a study of blood T cells in healthy people across ages. A sample-barcoded 5' primer and a J-beta primer mix were used in a second PCR of roughly 7 to 12 cycles. TCRdb used MiXCR to reprocess the 5' RACE reads, holding one entry per CDR3 protein. The sample yields approximately 770,000 distinct CDR3 sequences, over 45% seen once. Sequenced material: blood. The source of these receptors is a man aged 25-45 years in good health.

This clonotype was picked up a small number of times. The chain is built from TRBV20-1 and TRBJ2-5, with D possibly matching TRBD1 (5 bases). Deletions cut 6 bases from V and 4 bases from J, with 24 bases between. Germline CDR1 and CDR2: DFQATT and SNEGSKA (reference sequence). CDR3 size: 16 residues. This chain's CDR3 is CSAQPTIGFTGETQYF. The CDR3 DNA follows: TGCAGTGCCCAACCGACGATAGGGTTTACAGGAGAGACCCAGTACTTC.

This clonotype was picked up one time. The chain uses TRBV20-1 and TRBJ2-7; 13 positions agree with TRBD2. CDR3 length: 14 residues. V lost 3 bases and J lost 8; bases outside the gene matches: 7. The germline CDR1 and CDR2 sequences are DFQATT and SNEGSKA (reference sequence). The CDR3: CSASSGLAGQQQYF. The CDR3 DNA is TGCAGTGCTAGCTCGGGACTAGCGGGACAGCAGCAGTACTTC.

The chain combines TRBV7-2 with TRBJ2-4; TRBD1 might be the D (6 bases). The J call is uncertain, as TRBJ2-7 better fits the DNA end. CDR1 and CDR2 (germline): SGHTA, FQGNSA. The CDR3 sequence is 15 residues long. This CDR3 is CASSDPTVTGREQYF. DNA of the CDR3: TGTGCCAGCAGCGACCCGACAGTTACAGGGCGCGAGCAGTACTTC.

The table lists this clonotype with many counts. The rearrangement joins TRBV29-1 to TRBJ2-7; 9 bases line up with TRBD1. CDR3 length: 14 residues. Germline assignment: CDR1 SQVTM and CDR2 ANQGSEA. Trimming took 5 bases from V and 0 from J; bases not matched to a gene: 5. CDR3 bases: TGCAGCGTTCAACAGGGGGCCAACTCCTACGAGCAGTACTTC. Its protein is CSVQQGANSYEQYF.

The chain combines TRBV6-1 with TRBJ2-5, with D uncertain. CDR3 size: 15 residues. The V gene lost 3 bases and the J gene lost 4 bases, with 15 bases spanning the gap. The germline V gene has CDR1 MNHNS and CDR2 SASEGT. CDR3 loop: CASSDGPGDIETQYF. The CDR3 nucleotides read TGTGCCAGCAGTGACGGTCCCGGAGATATAGAGACCCAGTACTTC.

This clonotype has a handful of counts. The genes are TRBV20-1 and TRBJ2-5; TRBD2 agrees at 13 bases. The CDR3 has 20 amino acids. J was trimmed by 5 bases and V by 3 bases; bases with no gene match: 21. Per germline, CDR1 DFQATT and CDR2 SNEGSKA (reference sequence). The CDR3 DNA is TGCAGTGCTAGGGTACTCAGGCCAGATGGGACTAGCGGGACTATTGAGACCCAGTACTTC. Translating it yields CSARVLRPDGTSGTIETQYF.

This clonotype has just a few counts. The chain carries TRBV20-1 and TRBJ1-2, with TRBD1 identical over 7 bases. CDR1 DFQATT and CDR2 SNEGSKA come from the germline V gene (reference sequence). V dropped 0 bases and J dropped 3; count of bases not matched to a gene: 7. The CDR3 runs 15 residues. The CDR3 spells CSARDRAGGHYGYTF. CDR3 bases: TGCAGTGCTAGAGATCGAGCAGGGGGACACTATGGCTACACCTTC.

This clonotype was found a few times. V usage is TRBV27 and J usage is TRBJ2-1, with D perhaps TRBD2 (6 bases). The CDR3 is 14 residues long. Germline V gene data show CDR1 as MNHEY and CDR2 as SMNVEV (reference sequence). V shed 6 bases and J shed 10 bases, with 19 bases lying between them. CDR3 amino acids: CASSGLTRVGEQFF. Written as DNA, the CDR3 is TGTGCCAGCAGCGGACTAACCCGTGTTGGAGAGCAGTTCTTC.

J is TRBJ2-7 and V is TRBV7-6; weak D call: TRBD1 (7 bases). Between the trimmed V and J ends, which lost 4 bases and 2 bases, there was a span of 15 bases. In germline, CDR1 is SGHVS, CDR2 FNYEAQ. The length of the CDR3 is 15 residues. Here the CDR3 reads CASSSTEGATYEQYF. The CDR3 DNA reads as TGTGCCAGCAGCTCTACGGAGGGGGCCACCTACGAGCAGTACTTC. Full variable domain (outside the CDR3, taken from reference TRBV7-6 and TRBJ2-7): GAGVSQSPRYKVTKRGQDVALRCDPISGHVSLYWYRQALGQGPEFLTYFNYEAQQDKSGLPNDRFSAERPEGSISTLTIQRTEQRDSAMYRCASSSTEGATYEQYFGPGTRLTVT.

J is TRBJ2-7 and V is TRBV27; maybe TRBD2 (6 bases). Germline V CDR1 and CDR2: MNHEY, SMNVEV (reference sequence). The CDR3 loop spans 14 amino acids. The V end was cut by 5 bases, the J end by 3 bases, with 14 bases between. CDR3 DNA: TGTGCCAGCAGTCCCCGACTAGGAAACTACGAGCAGTACTTC. Translating it yields CASSPRLGNYEQYF.

This chain links TRBV20-1 with TRBJ1-2, with D hard to call. V was shortened by 6 bases and J by 7 bases, with 9 bases between the two germline ends. Germline V gene lookup returns CDR1 DFQATT and CDR2 SNEGSKA (reference sequence). The CDR3 loop spans 10 amino acids. CDR3 in DNA: TGCAGTGCCGCGCCTCTTGGCTACACCTTC. It specifies CSAAPLGYTF.

J is TRBJ1-2 and V is TRBV6-1, with D perhaps TRBD1 (5 bases). Trimming left V 7 bases short and J 4 bases short, with 10 bases between. CDR1 and CDR2 from the germline V gene are MNHNS and SASEGT. CDR3 size: 12 residues. Here the CDR3 reads CASIHRPYGYTF. CDR3 coding DNA: TGTGCCAGCATCCACAGGCCCTATGGCTACACCTTC.

This clonotype was counted a few times. V is TRBV12-3 or TRBV12-4 and J is TRBJ2-1; 8 bases fit TRBD2. V was pared by 7 bases and J by 8 bases, with 16 bases of the junction left unmatched. The CDR3 spans 16 residues. The CDR3 is CASTPIGTREADEQFF. The CDR3, as DNA: TGTGCCAGCACCCCCATTGGGACTAGGGAGGCCGATGAGCAGTTCTTC.

V is TRBV28 and J is TRBJ1-2; TRBD1 is a possible D gene (5 bases). Germline V gives CDR1 MDHEN, CDR2 SYDVKM. V dropped 7 bases and J dropped 8 bases, with 17 bases sitting between them. This CDR3 contains 13 residues. This chain's CDR3 is CASTETGTAGYTF. Here the CDR3 DNA reads TGTGCCAGCACGGAGACTGGGACCGCAGGCTACACCTTC.

V is TRBV6-1 and J is TRBJ2-4, with 11 bases aligning to TRBD2. Germline assignment: CDR1 MNHNS and CDR2 SASEGT. CDR3 size: 15 residues. Unmatched junction bases numbered 13, after V lost 5 bases and J lost 13 bases. CDR3 sequence reads: CASSPSGGYLGGQYF. As DNA, the CDR3 is TGTGCCAGCAGTCCTAGCGGGGGGTACCTCGGTGGGCAGTACTTC.

This clonotype was recorded many times. At one end the junction does not follow the germline gene, possibly because of a read error. The CDR3 DNA follows: TGCGCCAGCAGCCTAAGCATGAACACTGAAGCTTTCTTT. Translated: CASSLSMNTEAFF. V usage is TRBV12-3 or TRBV12-4 and J usage is TRBJ1-1; D ambiguous. The CDR3 is 13 residues long.

The chain combines TRBV5-1 with TRBJ2-1, with D possibly being TRBD2 (5 bases). V was pared by 4 bases and J by 4 bases, with 9 bases between. Germline assignment: CDR1 SGHRS and CDR2 YFSETQ. The CDR3 spans 13 residues. The CDR3: CASSEDSYNEQFF. The CDR3 nucleotides read TGCGCCAGCAGCGAGGACTCTTACAATGAGCAGTTCTTC.